This T cell receptor beta chain appears in the sequencing data of a study of blood T cell repertoires in COVID-19. Only in-frame clones appear in the TCRdb table, and some are missing; sequencing was by immunoSEQ multiplex PCR. The table has fewer than 250,000 clones, just under 85% seen once. The germline V gene has CDR1 PRHDT and CDR2 FYEKMQ (reference sequence). V was clipped by 5 bases and J by 2 bases; unmatched bases: 10. The CDR3 has 17 amino acids. This rearrangement joins TRBV13 to TRBJ2-1, with 9 nucleotides matching TRBD2. Sequencing was performed on peripheral blood. This TCR was sampled from a woman aged 55-75 years with active or convalescent COVID-19. The CDR3 loop is CASSPRLAVGPYNEQFF. The CDR3 DNA sequence: TGTGCCAGCAGCCCCCGACTAGCGGTTGGGCCCTACAATGAGCAGTTCTTC.